The 24 T cell receptor beta chains presented below share a single source sample, sequenced in a study of blood T cell repertoires in COVID-19. The data were produced by immunoSEQ multiplex PCR, yet TCRdb's version contains in-frame clones alone and is incomplete. Found here are roughly 160,000 clones, about four fifths of them singletons; the top ten hold approximately 18%. Specimen: peripheral blood. These receptors were taken from a woman aged 70-85 years who had recovered from COVID-19.

V is TRBV28 and J is TRBJ1-2; 8 bases align to TRBD1. The germline V gene has CDR1 MDHEN and CDR2 SYDVKM. V gave up 4 bases and J gave up 4 bases; unmatched junction bases: 8. The CDR3 runs to 15 residues. DNA of the CDR3: TGTGCCAGCAGTTCACAACCACAGGGGGGCTATGGCTACACCTTC. It is translated as CASSSQPQGGYGYTF.

J is TRBJ2-7 and V is TRBV12-5, with 9 bases that match TRBD2. The CDR3 is 17 amino acids. V dropped 4 bases and J dropped 4; count of bases not matched to a gene: 14. In germline, CDR1 is LGHNT, CDR2 FRNRAP. The CDR3 sequence is CASGSAPGTSLGYEQYF. CDR3 DNA sequence: TGTGCTAGTGGTTCCGCCCCCGGGACTAGCTTGGGATACGAGCAGTACTTC.

The chain carries TRBV5-5 and TRBJ1-1; 7 positions match TRBD1. The germline CDR1 and CDR2 sequences are SGHKS and YYEKEE (reference sequence). The CDR3 is 14 residues long. J was trimmed by 4 bases and V by 6 bases; bases with no gene match: 9. CDR3: CASIYRQGGTEAFF. CDR3 coding DNA: TGTGCCAGCATCTACCGACAGGGAGGCACTGAAGCTTTCTTT. The variable domain in full, completed from reference TRBV5-5 and TRBJ1-1, reads DAGVTQSPTHLIKTRGQQVTLRCSPISGHKSVSWYQQVLGQGPQFIFQYYEKEERGRGNFPDRFSARQFPNYSSELNVNALLLGDSALYLCASIYRQGGTEAFFGQGTRLTVV.

This clone was seen a single time. CDR3 sequence: CASSPNRVSPLHF. The DNA of the CDR3 is TGTGCCAGCAGCCCCAACAGGGTCTCACCCCTCCACTTT. This chain links TRBV5-4 with TRBJ1-6; D perhaps matches TRBD1 (6 bases). The CDR3 length is 13 residues. The germline V and J ends were trimmed by 4 bases and 10 bases, with 12 bases remaining between them. Per germline, CDR1 SGHNT and CDR2 YYREEE (reference sequence).

The V gene is TRBV10-3, the J gene TRBJ1-1, with 12 bases fitting TRBD1. Germline assignment: CDR1 ENHRY and CDR2 SYGVKD. This CDR3 has 15 amino acids. With 10 bases clipped from V and 1 base from J, the junction kept 7 bases outside the gene matches. The CDR3: CATRDRGRENTEAFF. The CDR3 DNA reads as TGTGCCACCCGGGACAGGGGGCGCGAGAACACTGAAGCTTTCTTT.

The rearrangement links TRBV6-1 to TRBJ1-3; no clear D. This CDR3 spans 13 amino acids. V was pared by 7 bases and J by 4 bases, with 11 bases between. Germline V gene sequence: CDR1 MNHNS, CDR2 SASEGT. The CDR3 reads CASTLTGGNTIYF. The CDR3 region has the DNA TGTGCCAGCACCCTAACGGGGGGAAACACCATATATTTT.

The rearrangement links TRBV6-5 to TRBJ2-1, with 9 bases identical to TRBD2. Germline trimming cut 5 bases from V and 8 bases from J; bases unmatched to any gene: 7. Germline CDR1 is MNHEY and CDR2 is SVGAGI. The length of the CDR3 is 14 residues. CDR3 nucleotide sequence: TGTGCCAGCAGTCTTCGGACTAGCGAGGATGAGCAGTTCTTC. This codes for CASSLRTSEDEQFF.

The chain combines TRBV4-1 with TRBJ2-3, with D hard to call. With 1 base removed from V and 0 bases from J, the gap between germline ends came to 5 bases. The CDR3 is 14 residues long. Germline V lookup: CDR1 MGHRA, CDR2 YSYEKL. In DNA, the CDR3 is TGCGCCAGCAGCCAAGGCGGTAGCACAGATACGCAGTATTTT. It specifies CASSQGGSTDTQYF.

The chain links TRBV30 to TRBJ2-7, with 11 bases aligning to TRBD1. The germline V gene has CDR1 GTSNPN and CDR2 SVGIG (reference sequence). The CDR3 spans 14 residues. J gave up 6 bases and V 1 base, and 5 bases lay outside the gene matches. The CDR3 DNA sequence: TGTGCCTGGAGTGCCAGGACAGGGGGCTTCGAGCAGTACTTC. Its protein product is CAWSARTGGFEQYF.

This chain joins TRBV18 and TRBJ1-1; TRBD1 is a possible D gene (5 bases). Trimming took 0 bases from V and 5 from J, leaving 13 bases between them. Germline assignment: CDR1 KGHSH and CDR2 LQKENI. This CDR3 spans 15 amino acids. CDR3 in amino acids: CASSPPPRGGTEAFF. CDR3 nucleotides: TGTGCCAGCTCACCACCGCCCCGCGGGGGGACTGAAGCTTTCTTT.

The chain recombines TRBV7-8 with TRBJ2-1; weak D call: TRBD1 (6 bases). This CDR3 spans 16 amino acids. CDR1 SGHVS and CDR2 FQNEAQ come from the germline V gene. Trimming took off 1 base at V and 4 bases at J, with 14 bases between the two ends. The CDR3 protein is CASSLVGPGVYNEQFF. The CDR3, as DNA: TGTGCCAGCAGCTTAGTGGGGCCAGGGGTTTACAATGAGCAGTTCTTC.

This clone was observed a single time. The genes are TRBV6-4 and TRBJ2-7; maybe TRBD2 (5 bases). From germline, CDR1 is MRHNA and CDR2 SNTAGT. V shed 6 bases and J shed 6 bases, with 15 bases lying between them. This CDR3 region has 13 residues. The CDR3 coding sequence is TGTGCCAGCAGCCACCCTAGGGCGGGCGAGCAGTACTTC. It codes for CASSHPRAGEQYF.

This clone was counted only a few times. Here the CDR3 reads CASSQPGTAPRGYGYTF. As DNA, the CDR3 is TGTGCCAGCAGCCAACCCGGGACAGCCCCCCGGGGCTATGGCTACACCTTC. The chain joins TRBV4-2 to TRBJ1-2; 7 bases agree with TRBD1. The CDR3 extends over 17 amino acids. The V and J ends lost 2 bases and 4 bases, in that order; junction bases with no gene match: 13. The germline V gene has CDR1 LGHNA and CDR2 YNFKEQ.

This sequence joins TRBV11-1 and TRBJ2-1; no clear D gene. The CDR3 has 14 residues. The germline V gene has CDR1 SGHAT and CDR2 FQDESV (reference sequence). Deletions cut 1 base from V and 3 bases from J, with 7 bases between. The CDR3 DNA follows: TGTGCCAGCAGCTTAGGAGTACGCTACAATGAGCAGTTCTTC. It translates to CASSLGVRYNEQFF.

V and J are TRBV4-3 and TRBJ1-2; TRBD1 is a possible D gene (5 bases). Per the germline V gene, CDR1 is LGHNA and CDR2 is YSLEER. CDR3 length: 15 amino acids. V lost 4 bases and J 4 bases, leaving 16 bases between the germline ends. For the CDR3, the DNA is TGCGCCAGCAGCCCCATCCCAGGGTCGGGCTATGGCTACACCTTC. This codes for CASSPIPGSGYGYTF.

The rearrangement links TRBV5-5 to TRBJ1-2, with 9 nucleotides matching TRBD1. V gave up 4 bases and J gave up 4 bases; unmatched junction bases: 5. Germline V CDR1 and CDR2: SGHKS, YYEKEE (reference sequence). CDR3 length equals 14 residues. CDR3 coding DNA: TGTGCCAGCAGCCGGGACAGGGAAATCTATGGCTACACCTTC. It codes for CASSRDREIYGYTF. The whole variable domain, remainder taken from reference TRBV5-5 and TRBJ1-2, is DAGVTQSPTHLIKTRGQQVTLRCSPISGHKSVSWYQQVLGQGPQFIFQYYEKEERGRGNFPDRFSARQFPNYSSELNVNALLLGDSALYLCASSRDREIYGYTFGSGTRLTVV.

The gene calls are TRBV9 and TRBJ2-1, with TRBD2 as a possible D gene (6 bases). V lost 0 bases, J lost 7 bases, and 11 bases lay in between. The CDR3 spans 14 residues. The germline CDR1 and CDR2 sequences are SGDLS and YYNGEE. CDR3 protein: CASSVAGVVNEQFF. CDR3 DNA: TGTGCCAGCAGCGTAGCGGGGGTAGTAAATGAGCAGTTCTTC. The whole variable domain, remainder taken from reference TRBV9 and TRBJ2-1, is DSGVTQTPKHLITATGQRVTLRCSPRSGDLSVYWYQQSLDQGLQFLIQYYNGEERAKGNILERFSAQQFPDLHSELNLSSLELGDSALYFCASSVAGVVNEQFFGPGTRLTVL.

The CDR3 protein is CASSQDRGTQYF. In DNA form, the CDR3 reads TGTGCCAGCAGCCAAGATCGGGGTACGCAGTATTTT. The rearrangement joins TRBV4-2 to TRBJ2-3, with D perhaps TRBD2 (5 bases). Germline CDR1 LGHNA, CDR2 YNFKEQ. The CDR3 extends over 12 amino acids. The ends were cut back, 0 bases at V and 8 bases at J, with 6 bases in the middle.

The V call is TRBV11-2, the J call TRBJ2-1; TRBD2 might be the D (6 bases). Between the trimmed V and J ends, which lost 0 bases and 3 bases, there was a span of 9 bases. Germline lookup yields CDR1 SGHAT and CDR2 FQNNGV. The CDR3 runs 15 residues. Here the CDR3 DNA reads TGTGCCAGCAGCTTAGACGGGGGTCTCTACAATGAGCAGTTCTTC. This gives the protein CASSLDGGLYNEQFF.

The V gene is TRBV19, the J gene TRBJ2-5; 7 bases agree with TRBD1. The CDR3 is 13 amino acids. V shed 5 bases, J shed 5 bases, and the junction held 5 bases outside the gene matches. Germline lookup yields CDR1 LNHDA and CDR2 SQIVND (reference sequence). Here the CDR3 DNA reads TGTGCCAGTAGTCCACAGGGGTTGGAGACCCAGTACTTC. Its translation: CASSPQGLETQYF.

J is TRBJ1-1 and V is TRBV5-1; D not certain. The V and J ends lost 0 bases and 10 bases respectively, with 19 bases between them. This CDR3 spans 15 amino acids. Germline V gives CDR1 SGHRS, CDR2 YFSETQ. The CDR3 region has the DNA TGCGCCAGCAGCTTGGCCCCGGCAAGTGGGTCGGGAGCTTTCTTT. Translating gives CASSLAPASGSGAFF.

This clone has just a few counts. The rearrangement uses TRBV10-2 and TRBJ2-2, with D maybe TRBD2 (5 bases). The V end lost 6 bases, the J end lost 0 bases, and 8 bases lay between the germline ends. The V gene's germline CDR1 is WSHSY and CDR2 SAAADI. This CDR3 is 14 amino acids long. The CDR3 DNA follows: TGCGCCAGCAGCCCACTAGCGAACACCGGGGAGCTGTTTTTT. Amino acid sequence: CASSPLANTGELFF.

The chain couples TRBV18 to TRBJ1-1; TRBD1 is a possible D gene (5 bases). The CDR3 has 14 amino acids. V was cut by 4 bases and J by 0 bases, with 9 bases left in between. Germline CDR1 KGHSH, CDR2 LQKENI. The CDR3 spells CASSRGALNTEAFF. In DNA, the CDR3 is TGTGCCAGCTCACGTGGGGCCCTGAACACTGAAGCTTTCTTT.

The rearrangement joins TRBV28 to TRBJ1-1; D is uncertain. Trimming cost V 6 bases and J 3 bases, with 11 bases left between them. The CDR3 totals 13 residues. CDR1 MDHEN and CDR2 SYDVKM come from the germline V gene. The CDR3 nucleotides read TGTGCCAGCAGCTTTTCCCTCTACACTGAAGCTTTCTTT. Protein sequence: CASSFSLYTEAFF. The entire variable domain, with the rest obtained from reference TRBV28 and TRBJ1-1, is as follows: DVKVTQSSRYLVKRTGEKVFLECVQDMDHENMFWYRQDPGLGLRLIYFSYDVKMKEKGDIPEGYSVSREKKERFSLILESASTNQTSMYLCASSFSLYTEAFFGQGTRLTVV.